The T cell receptor beta chain described here comes from a study of beta chain features in type 1 diabetes (dated by TCRdb to 2017 to 2018). Broadly, across the study: Mean age, gender distribution, total cell number and subset yield were not different between patients and healthy donors. A total of 90 million to 120 million sorted cells were examined across all samples, and a strong correlation was observed between cell number per subset and RNA yield. In the study, TCRB repertoires of sorted circulating CD4+ T cell subsets from recently diagnosed type 1 diabetes patients were compared with those of matched healthy donors. Regulatory and stem cell-like memory subsets were obtained from only 8 patients and about eight healthy donors, while naive and central memory subsets were obtained from all 28 donors. The research as a whole found: Shorter templates might be favored by PCR, yet because patient and control samples were amplified and corrected together, any such skew would affect both groups equally. HLA sub-analyses involved small numbers of individuals, so any influence of HLA type on TCRB rearrangement remained unresolved. In all four CD4+ subsets, TCRB CDR3 length was moderately but significantly shorter in type 1 diabetes patients. Patients with type 1 diabetes made fewer insertions and deleted more nucleotides at VDJ recombination sites, implying thymic rearrangement abnormalities. Naive, central memory and regulatory TCRB repertoires appeared more similar among patients than among healthy donors. Because cDNA was sequenced instead of genomic DNA, activated cells with high expression could be over-represented, although the groups did not differ in activation or CD3 levels.

Each donor gave one peripheral blood draw, roughly 110 mL on average, collected into heparinised tubes. Using a panel that included CD45RO, CCR7, CD25, CD127, CD95 and CD27, naive, central memory, regulatory and stem cell-like memory CD4+ T cells were sorted on a BD FACSAria II. A purity above 98% was achieved for all sorted populations. PBMCs were separated immediately by Lymphoprep density gradient centrifugation and were stained directly, without being cultured. So that batch effects would be minimized, each experiment stained and sorted samples in pairs, pairing one healthy donor with one patient. Compared with germline, V lacks 6 bases and J lacks 6 bases; bases without a gene match: 5. Based on the germline V gene, the CDR1 and CDR2 sequences are KGHSH and LQKENI. The CDR3 has 12 amino acids, counting the end cysteine and phenylalanine. Only the CDR3 part of the read is kept: 36 bases, read in frame from the first base.

The entire isolated RNA was reverse transcribed using the High Capacity cDNA Reverse Transcription Kit, and thus expressed TCRB transcripts were sequenced. Deep immunoSEQ sequencing was performed on naive, central memory and regulatory T cell samples, with an average of around 3.5 million total reads per sample. Sorted cells were lysed in RLT buffer, and RNA was extracted using DNase-treated RNeasy Micro or Mini kits according to cell number. To prevent cross-contamination, each cell subset was processed individually, whereas patient and healthy donor samples were processed jointly. The immunoSEQ multiplex PCR was used to amplify TCRB sequences from cDNA, yielding 87-bp fragments that span the CDR3 region. Sequencing of the amplicons was performed on the Illumina HiSeq platform. The original methods were these. PCR bias was computationally corrected using synthetic template baselines, reads within Hamming distance 2 were collapsed, and singletons that could not be merged were discarded. Reads were aligned to IMGT to assign V, D and J genes, CDR3 length, and insertions or deletions at six rearrangement sites. Within each subset, clonotype counts were normalized to sorted cell number, and only after that were true diversity and Gini coefficients computed with the tcR R package. The overlap coefficient, calculated on TCRB nucleotide sequences, was used to quantify repertoire sharing. In its TCRdb copy, this immuneACCESS table keeps in-frame sequences only and misses some clones. Where compared with another copy, unresolved V genes explain less than half of these, and the others have no known cause. That table is the source of V, J and clone size, and D and trimming were worked out from the DNA. In all, the sample holds 160,000 or so clones, and about 9.8% of those were seen once. The ten top clones hold approximately 2.3% of the sample.

The table lists this clone with many counts. What this receptor recognizes is not known. Base qualities are not at hand, and no much larger clone is one base apart. Material for sequencing was central memory CD4+ T cells from blood. The sequence joins TRBV18 to TRBJ2-7, with 7 junctional bases fitting TRBD1. The TCR sequence derives from a woman younger than 35 in good health. This receptor has the CDR3 CASSEDRAEQYF. The nucleotides read TGTGCCAGCTCCGAAGACAGGGCCGAGCAGTACTTC.